The 27 T cell receptor beta chains presented below share a single source sample, sequenced in a study of shared T cell receptors in the human thymus. Measured with immunoSEQ multiplex PCR; TCRdb has only the in-frame clones, and not every one. The sample gives 700,000 or so clones, 75% to 90% of which show up once; more than 0.008% is in the top ten. This sample also belongs to another study, concerning human thymus T cells.

Sequencing was carried out using thymocytes. These receptors were obtained from a girl under three years old with a congenital heart defect.

The chain uses TRBV19 and TRBJ1-1; D gene unclear. Germline-derived CDR1 and CDR2 are LNHDA and SQIVND (reference sequence). V gave up 0 bases and J gave up 4 bases, with 12 bases separating them. This CDR3 has 15 amino acids. The chain's CDR3 is CASSIDVNLGTEAFF. The CDR3 DNA follows: TGTGCCAGTAGTATAGACGTAAACCTAGGCACTGAAGCTTTCTTT.

This chain joins TRBV9 and TRBJ2-3; D remains unclear. Trimming left V 4 bases short and J 3 bases short, with 6 bases between. The CDR3 totals 12 residues. CDR1 SGDLS and CDR2 YYNGEE come from the germline V gene. As DNA, the CDR3 is TGTGCCAGCAGCCCACAAACAGATACGCAGTATTTT. This sequence encodes CASSPQTDTQYF.

V and J are TRBV10-3 and TRBJ2-2; TRBD2 matches at 12 bases. Per germline, CDR1 ENHRY and CDR2 SYGVKD. V shed 5 bases, J shed 6 bases, and the junction held 7 bases outside the gene matches. This CDR3 is built from 16 residues. The CDR3 here is CAISTRASGGAGELFF. The DNA of the CDR3 is TGTGCCATCAGTACGCGCGCTAGCGGGGGGGCCGGGGAGCTGTTTTTT.

The rearrangement joins TRBV5-4 to TRBJ1-1; 9 bases match TRBD1. The germline gives CDR1 SGHNT, CDR2 YYREEE (reference sequence). V dropped 0 bases and J dropped 4; count of bases not matched to a gene: 7. CDR3 length equals 16 residues. CDR3 sequence reads: CASSLDRGHGSTEAFF. CDR3 nucleotide sequence: TGTGCCAGCAGCTTGGACAGGGGGCATGGTAGCACTGAAGCTTTCTTT.

The chain links TRBV15 to TRBJ2-3; D is possibly TRBD2 (6 bases). The germline CDR1 and CDR2 sequences are LNHNV and YYDKDF (reference sequence). V lost 8 bases and J lost 1, with 19 bases in between. The CDR3 length is 16 residues. CDR3 DNA sequence: TGTGCCACCGGGGAGGACCTAGCTTCAGGCACAGATACGCAGTATTTT. This translates into CATGEDLASGTDTQYF.

V and J are TRBV5-1 and TRBJ1-1; a possible D gene is TRBD1 (6 bases). V was shortened by 0 bases and J by 2 bases, with 14 bases between the two germline ends. The CDR3 consists of 16 residues. In germline, CDR1 is SGHRS, CDR2 YFSETQ. The CDR3: CASSLGSGHVNTEAFF. The CDR3 coding sequence is TGCGCCAGCAGCTTGGGATCGGGACACGTTAACACTGAAGCTTTCTTT.

A few counts support this clone. The J gene is TRBJ2-1, the V gene TRBV2; 7 nucleotides agree with TRBD2. V lost 8 bases, J lost 8 bases, and 0 bases stayed unmatched. The CDR3 is made up of 10 amino acids. Per germline, CDR1 SNHLY and CDR2 FYNNEI. The CDR3 sequence is CASGGDEQFF. CDR3 DNA sequence: TGTGCCAGCGGGGGGGATGAGCAGTTCTTC.

This chain links TRBV14 with TRBJ1-2, with TRBD1 matching 9 bases. The germline CDR1 and CDR2 sequences are SGHDN and FVKESK. V trimming: 10 bases; J trimming: 8 bases; junction bases outside the gene matches: 5. The CDR3 contains 11 residues. In nucleotides, the CDR3 is TGTGCCACCGGACAGGGGATAGGCTACACCTTC. Translated: CATGQGIGYTF.

V usage is TRBV4-3 and J usage is TRBJ2-7, with unresolved D. Germline-derived CDR1 and CDR2 are LGHNA and YSLEER. Trimming cost V 0 bases and J 4 bases, with 16 bases left between them. The CDR3 covers 16 residues. The CDR3 region has the DNA TGCGCCAGCAGCCAAGAGCCGCCAGGTCGGTTGTACGAGCAGTACTTC. This translates into CASSQEPPGRLYEQYF.

This clone appeared a single time. The J gene is TRBJ1-2, the V gene TRBV7-9, with a possible D match to TRBD1 (5 bases). This CDR3 spans 14 amino acids. Looked up from germline, CDR1 is SEHNR and CDR2 is FQNEAQ (reference sequence). Trimming took off 0 bases at V and 3 bases at J, with 8 bases between the two ends. CDR3 in amino acids: CASSLAGGDYGYTF. The CDR3 DNA sequence: TGTGCCAGCAGCTTAGCGGGGGGAGACTATGGCTACACCTTC.

The chain employs TRBV6-1 and TRBJ1-2, with TRBD1 as a possible D gene (5 bases). The CDR3 has 15 residues. Trimming took 2 bases from V and 3 from J, leaving 13 bases between them. The V gene's germline CDR1 is MNHNS and CDR2 SASEGT. The CDR3 here is CASSEHPGIHYGYTF. The CDR3 coding sequence is TGTGCCAGCAGTGAACACCCAGGGATCCACTATGGCTACACCTTC.

The chain couples TRBV28 to TRBJ1-5; 12 nucleotides line up with TRBD1. Germline CDR1 is MDHEN and CDR2 is SYDVKM. Trimming removed 2 bases from V and 2 bases from J; junction bases left unmatched: 4. This CDR3 spans 17 amino acids. The CDR3 nucleotides are TGTGCCAGCAGTTTAACCGGGACAGGGGGCCGCAATCAGCCCCAGCATTTT. Translated: CASSLTGTGGRNQPQHF.

In this sample, this clone turned up once. V is TRBV27 and J is TRBJ2-1; 9 bases are shared with TRBD1. The CDR3 has 12 amino acids. Germline CDR1 reads MNHEY; CDR2 reads SMNVEV (reference sequence). V was pared by 6 bases and J by 12 bases, with 6 bases of the junction left unmatched. CDR3 loop: CASSGRTGVQFF. The CDR3 DNA sequence: TGTGCCAGCAGCGGACGGACAGGGGTGCAGTTCTTC.

The V call is TRBV11-3, the J call TRBJ2-1; D ambiguous. V was shortened by 1 base and J by 2 bases, with 9 bases between the two germline ends. The germline gives CDR1 SGHNT, CDR2 YENEEA. The CDR3 totals 15 residues. The CDR3 sequence is CASSLGLIPYNEQFF. For the CDR3, the DNA is TGTGCCAGCAGCTTAGGACTGATCCCCTACAATGAGCAGTTCTTC.

With regard to this clone: At the DNA level, this CDR3 is encoded by other sequences in the same sample as well. This chain connects TRBV20-1 to TRBJ2-5; D call uncertain. This CDR3 is 11 amino acids long. CDR1 is DFQATT and CDR2 is SNEGSKA in the germline V gene (reference sequence). Trimming removed 5 bases from V and 2 bases from J, with 6 bases in between. The DNA for the CDR3 is TGCAGTGCTGACTCTCAAGAGACCCAGTACTTC. Protein: CSADSQETQYF.

V and J are TRBV9 and TRBJ2-1; TRBD2 matches at 11 bases. V was pared by 0 bases and J by 8 bases, with 19 bases of the junction left unmatched. CDR3 length: 20 amino acids. Germline V gene data show CDR1 as SGDLS and CDR2 as YYNGEE. CDR3 protein: CASSVGWLAGGDRPLHEQFF. In DNA form, the CDR3 reads TGTGCCAGCAGCGTAGGTTGGCTAGCGGGGGGAGATCGACCTTTGCATGAGCAGTTCTTC.

V is TRBV27 and J is TRBJ1-4; no clear D gene. CDR1 is MNHEY, CDR2 SMNVEV, per germline (reference sequence). The CDR3 runs to 16 residues. Trimming took off 9 bases at V and 0 bases at J, with 17 bases between the two ends. The CDR3 coding sequence is TGTGCCAGTGCCCCAACGCACAGACCAACTAATGAAAAACTGTTTTTT. It encodes CASAPTHRPTNEKLFF.

The chain uses TRBV28 and TRBJ1-6, with a weak D call TRBD1 (5 bases). The CDR3 spans 13 residues. V was trimmed by 8 bases and J by 6 bases, leaving 11 bases between them. The germline gives CDR1 MDHEN, CDR2 SYDVKM. The CDR3 region is CASGDSFNSPLHF. The CDR3 DNA is TGTGCCAGCGGAGACAGTTTTAATTCACCCCTCCACTTT. Full variable domain (remainder filled in from reference TRBV28 and TRBJ1-6): DVKVTQSSRYLVKRTGEKVFLECVQDMDHENMFWYRQDPGLGLRLIYFSYDVKMKEKGDIPEGYSVSREKKERFSLILESASTNQTSMYLCASGDSFNSPLHFGNGTRLTVT.

Worth noting for this clone: The junction and the germline gene differ at one end; a read error may be behind it. The chain is built from TRBV16 and TRBJ2-7; 7 bases align to TRBD2. CDR1 is KGHSY and CDR2 is FQNENV in the germline V gene. This CDR3 has 16 residues. The CDR3 sequence is CASARLPRDATTRENF. The CDR3 region has the DNA TGTGCCAGCGCCCGACTTCCACGAGATGCAACGACGCGGGAGAATTTC.

The chain uses TRBV6-5 and TRBJ1-6, with no clear D. Germline assignment: CDR1 MNHEY and CDR2 SVGAGI. V was cut by 6 bases and J by 9 bases, with 15 bases left in between. This CDR3 has 14 residues. The CDR3 loop is CASSPEIRSSPLHF. The DNA for the CDR3 is TGTGCCAGCAGCCCCGAAATTAGGAGTTCACCCCTCCACTTT.

This clone was seen only a few times. The chain couples TRBV5-6 to TRBJ2-2; perhaps TRBD2 as D (6 bases). Germline V lookup: CDR1 SGHDT, CDR2 YYEEEE. The CDR3 is 16 residues long. V lost 2 bases and J 7 bases, leaving 18 bases between the germline ends. The CDR3, as DNA: TGTGCCAGCAGCTTTGATCCACTAGCTTATGTCGGGGAGCTGTTTTTT. This gives the protein CASSFDPLAYVGELFF.

The genes are TRBV5-6 and TRBJ1-2, with D perhaps matching TRBD1 (6 bases). The CDR3 has 15 residues. Germline CDR1 and CDR2: SGHDT and YYEEEE. The ends were cut back, 4 bases at V and 2 bases at J, with 15 bases in the middle. The DNA for the CDR3 is TGTGCCAGCAGCCCAGGGGCCCATGGGAACTATGGCTACACCTTC. The encoded protein is CASSPGAHGNYGYTF.

This clone was counted once. The chain is built from TRBV4-1 and TRBJ2-7; 8 bases line up with TRBD1. The V segment lost 2 bases and the J segment 7 bases; nucleotides outside the gene matches: 13. This CDR3 has 16 residues. Germline loops: CDR1 MGHRA, CDR2 YSYEKL. DNA of the CDR3: TGCGCCAGCAGCCAACAACTACGACAGGGGTCGGAGGAGCAGTACTTC. It encodes CASSQQLRQGSEEQYF.

The rearrangement links TRBV28 to TRBJ2-7; 16 positions agree with TRBD2. V lost 6 bases to trimming and J lost 2 bases; unmatched junction nucleotides: 10. This CDR3 spans 18 amino acids. Germline values: CDR1 MDHEN, CDR2 SYDVKM. This chain's CDR3 is CASRPPGLAGGQTYEQYF. CDR3 DNA: TGTGCCAGCAGGCCACCGGGACTAGCGGGGGGGCAGACCTACGAGCAGTACTTC.

This chain connects TRBV9 to TRBJ2-3; the match to TRBD1 covers 10 bases. V shed 0 bases and J 2 bases; nucleotides not matched to a gene: 12. CDR1 and CDR2 (germline): SGDLS, YYNGEE. CDR3 length: 19 residues. Here the CDR3 reads CASSVGGDRGYLVTDTQYF. The CDR3 coding sequence is TGTGCCAGCAGCGTAGGGGGGGACAGGGGATATTTAGTCACAGATACGCAGTATTTT.

CDR3 coding DNA: TGCGCCAGCAGCTTGGCCGGACAGGGGGCTAATAATGTTAGGGGTACAAGCACAGATACGCAGTATTTT. Its translation: CASSLAGQGANNVRGTSTDTQYF. The chain employs TRBV5-1 and TRBJ2-3, with 11 bases identical to TRBD1. CDR1 is SGHRS and CDR2 is YFSETQ in the germline V gene. The length of the CDR3 is 23 residues. The V gene end was trimmed by 0 bases and the J gene end by 0 bases; junction bases not matched to a gene: 21.

The chain links TRBV5-1 to TRBJ2-1; the match to TRBD2 covers 8 bases. Germline V gives CDR1 SGHRS, CDR2 YFSETQ. The V segment lost 4 bases and the J segment 0 bases; nucleotides outside the gene matches: 6. There are 16 residues in the CDR3. This CDR3 reads CASSVSGRSSYNEQFF. In DNA form, the CDR3 reads TGCGCCAGCAGCGTAAGCGGGAGAAGCTCCTACAATGAGCAGTTCTTC.